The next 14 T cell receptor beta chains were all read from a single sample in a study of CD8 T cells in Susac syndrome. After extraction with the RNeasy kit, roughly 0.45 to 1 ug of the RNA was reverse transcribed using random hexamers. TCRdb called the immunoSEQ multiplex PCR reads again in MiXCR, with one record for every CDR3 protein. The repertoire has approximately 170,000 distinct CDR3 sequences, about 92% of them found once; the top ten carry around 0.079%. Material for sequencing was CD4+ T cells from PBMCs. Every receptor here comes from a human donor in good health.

CDR3 loop: CASSLASTSGIYEQYF. The CDR3, as DNA: TGTGCCAGCAGCTTAGCTTCGACTAGCGGGATCTACGAGCAGTACTTC. V is TRBV7-2 and J is TRBJ2-7, with TRBD2 matching 11 bases. The CDR3 runs to 16 residues. After removal of 0 bases from V and 3 bases from J, the junction contained 4 bases not matched to a gene. Germline V gene lookup returns CDR1 SGHTA and CDR2 FQGNSA. Based on the CDR3 plus reference TRBV7-2 and TRBJ2-7, the full variable domain is GAGVSQSPSNKVTEKGKDVELRCDPISGHTALYWYRQSLGQGLEFLIYFQGNSAPDKSGLPSDRFSAERTGGSVSTLTIQRTQQEDSAVYLCASSLASTSGIYEQYFGPGTRLTVT.

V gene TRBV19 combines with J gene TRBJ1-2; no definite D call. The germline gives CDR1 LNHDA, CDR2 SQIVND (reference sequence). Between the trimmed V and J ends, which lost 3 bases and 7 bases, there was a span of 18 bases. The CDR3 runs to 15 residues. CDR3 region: CASSMSGPPWGGYTF. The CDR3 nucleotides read TGTGCCAGTAGTATGAGTGGGCCTCCCTGGGGTGGCTACACCTTC.

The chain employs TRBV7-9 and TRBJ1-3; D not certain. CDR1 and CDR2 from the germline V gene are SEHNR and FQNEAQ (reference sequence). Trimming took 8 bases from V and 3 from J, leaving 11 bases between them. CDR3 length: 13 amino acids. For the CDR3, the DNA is TGTGCCAGCGGGCTGGGATTTGGAAACACCATATATTTT. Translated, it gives CASGLGFGNTIYF.

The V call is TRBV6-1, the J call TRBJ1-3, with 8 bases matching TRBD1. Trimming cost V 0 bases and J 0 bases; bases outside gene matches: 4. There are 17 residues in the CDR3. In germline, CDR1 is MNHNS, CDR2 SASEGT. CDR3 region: CASSEAGGQGSGNTIYF. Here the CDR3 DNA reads TGTGCCAGCAGTGAAGCGGGCGGACAGGGCTCTGGAAACACCATATATTTT.

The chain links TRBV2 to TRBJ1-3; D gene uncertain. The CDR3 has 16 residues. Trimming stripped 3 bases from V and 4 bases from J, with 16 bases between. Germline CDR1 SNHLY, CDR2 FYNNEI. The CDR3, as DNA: TGTGCCAGCAGTGACCAGACATCCACGGGAGGAAACACCATATATTTT. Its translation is CASSDQTSTGGNTIYF.

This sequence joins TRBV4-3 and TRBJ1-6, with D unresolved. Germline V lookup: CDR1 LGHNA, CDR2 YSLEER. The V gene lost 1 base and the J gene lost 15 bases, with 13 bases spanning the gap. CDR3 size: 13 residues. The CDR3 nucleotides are TGCGCCAGCAGCCAAGCCGGGCGTGACGACCTCCACTTT. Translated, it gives CASSQAGRDDLHF.

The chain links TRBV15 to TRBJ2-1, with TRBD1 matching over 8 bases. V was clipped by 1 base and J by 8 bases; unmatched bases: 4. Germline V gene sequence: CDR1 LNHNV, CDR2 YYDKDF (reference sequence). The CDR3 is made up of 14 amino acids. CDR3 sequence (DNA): TGTGCCACCAGCAGAGGAAACAGGGGGGATGAGCAGTTCTTC. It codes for CATSRGNRGDEQFF.

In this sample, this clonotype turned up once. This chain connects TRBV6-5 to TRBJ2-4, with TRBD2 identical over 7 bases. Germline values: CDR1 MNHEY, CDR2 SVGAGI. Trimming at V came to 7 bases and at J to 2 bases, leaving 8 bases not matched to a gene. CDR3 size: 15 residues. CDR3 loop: CASMRLAGTKNIQYF. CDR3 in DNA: TGTGCCAGCATGAGACTAGCTGGTACCAAAAACATTCAGTACTTC.

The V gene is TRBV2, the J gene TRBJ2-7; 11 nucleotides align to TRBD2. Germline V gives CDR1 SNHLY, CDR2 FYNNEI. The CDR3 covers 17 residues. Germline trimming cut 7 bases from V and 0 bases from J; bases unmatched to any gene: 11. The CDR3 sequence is CASTRPLTSGSSYEQYF. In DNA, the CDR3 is TGTGCCAGCACCCGCCCCTTAACTAGCGGGAGCTCCTACGAGCAGTACTTC.

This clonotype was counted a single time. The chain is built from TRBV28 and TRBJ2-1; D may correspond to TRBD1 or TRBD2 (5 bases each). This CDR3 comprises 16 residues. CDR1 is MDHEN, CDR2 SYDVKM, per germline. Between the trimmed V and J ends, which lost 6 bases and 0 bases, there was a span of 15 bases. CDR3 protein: CASRNRDASSYNEQFF. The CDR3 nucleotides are TGTGCCAGCAGGAACCGGGACGCTAGCTCCTACAATGAGCAGTTCTTC.

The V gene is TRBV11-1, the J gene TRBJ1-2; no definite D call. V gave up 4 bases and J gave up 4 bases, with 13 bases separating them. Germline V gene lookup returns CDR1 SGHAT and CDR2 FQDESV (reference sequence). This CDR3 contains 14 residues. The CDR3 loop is CASSSLSPGYGYTF. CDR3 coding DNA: TGTGCCAGCAGCTCCTTGAGTCCGGGCTATGGCTACACCTTC.

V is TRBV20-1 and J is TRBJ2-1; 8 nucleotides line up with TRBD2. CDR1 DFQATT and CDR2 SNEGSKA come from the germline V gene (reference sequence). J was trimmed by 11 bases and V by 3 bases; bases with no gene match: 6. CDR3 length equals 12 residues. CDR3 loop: CSASGRGSQQFF. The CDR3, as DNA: TGCAGTGCTAGCGGGAGGGGGTCCCAGCAGTTCTTC.

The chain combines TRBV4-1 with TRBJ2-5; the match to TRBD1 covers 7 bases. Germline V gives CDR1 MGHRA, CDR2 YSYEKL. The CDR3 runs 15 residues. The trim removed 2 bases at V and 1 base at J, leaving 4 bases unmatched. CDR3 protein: CASSQTGTAQETQYF. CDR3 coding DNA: TGCGCCAGCAGCCAAACCGGGACAGCCCAAGAGACCCAGTACTTC.

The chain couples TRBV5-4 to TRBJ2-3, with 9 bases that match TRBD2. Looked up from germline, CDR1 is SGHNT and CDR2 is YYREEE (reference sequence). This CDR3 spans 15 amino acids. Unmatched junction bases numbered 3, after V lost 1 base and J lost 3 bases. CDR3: CASSLRGGVTDTQYF. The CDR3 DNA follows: TGTGCCAGCAGCTTGCGCGGGGGGGTTACAGATACGCAGTATTTT. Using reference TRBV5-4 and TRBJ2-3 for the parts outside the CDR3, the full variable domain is ETGVTQSPTHLIKTRGQQVTLRCSSQSGHNTVSWYQQALGQGPQFIFQYYREEENGRGNFPPRFSGLQFPNYSSELNVNALELDDSALYLCASSLRGGVTDTQYFGPGTRLTVL.